This is a list of T cell receptor beta chains from one sample in a study of blood T cell repertoires in COVID-19. TCRdb keeps only in-frame clones here, not all; method: immunoSEQ multiplex PCR. The sample gives 69,000 or so clones, 84% of which show up once; roughly 15% is in the top ten. Material for sequencing was peripheral blood. These receptors were taken from a man aged 45-65 years with COVID-19, enrolled during active disease. CDR3s include the opening cysteine and the closing phenylalanine or tryptophan. D genes are given only for firm matches. Clone size appears in some rows only: once, few, many, or a class for an expanded clone.

cdr3_nt cdr3_aa j_call v_call d_call clone_size
TGTGCCAGCAGTGAACAGAGAACAGGATTCTACAATGAGCAGTTCTTC CASSEQRTGFYNEQFF TRBJ2-1 TRBV6-1 - -
TGTGCCATCAGTGGGTTAAGCTACAGGGGGCCAAAAACTTCTGATAACACTGAAGCTTTCTTT CAISGLSYRGPKTSDNTEAFF TRBJ1-1 TRBV10-3 TRBD1 -
TGTGCCAGCAGCTTAGCGTACCAGATCCAAGAGACCCAGTACTTC CASSLAYQIQETQYF TRBJ2-5 TRBV7-2 - -
TGCGCCCAGCAGACAGCGAGGGAGCAGTACTTC CAQQTAREQYF TRBJ2-7 TRBV4-1 - -
TGTGCCAGCACCCCGGCAGGGCGGGGAGAGACCCAGTACTTC CASTPAGRGETQYF TRBJ2-5 TRBV6-5 - medium-sized
TGTGCCAGCAGGACCCCCCTGTCACAGGGCAATGAAAAACTGTTTTTT CASRTPLSQGNEKLFF TRBJ1-4 TRBV2 - once
TGTGCCTGGAGTGTATCACCGGGACAGGGGTCCTACGAGCAGTACTTC CAWSVSPGQGSYEQYF TRBJ2-7 TRBV30 TRBD1 -
TGTGCCATTACAGACGGGAACACTGAAGCTTTCTTT CAITDGNTEAFF TRBJ1-1 TRBV6-6 - -
TGTGCCAGCAGTTACCGAGACAGGAGCTCTGGAAACACCATATATTTT CASSYRDRSSGNTIYF TRBJ1-3 TRBV6-5 - -
TGTGCCAGCTCATTGGGACAGGGTAACTCCTACGAGCAGTACTTC CASSLGQGNSYEQYF TRBJ2-7 TRBV18 TRBD1 -
TGTGCCAGCAGCTCCGGGACAGCTAATGGAAACACCATATATTTT CASSSGTANGNTIYF TRBJ1-3 TRBV9 TRBD1 few
TGTGCCAGCTCAACCCGACAGGGTAACACAGATACGCAGTATTTT CASSTRQGNTDTQYF TRBJ2-3 TRBV18 TRBD1 -
TGTGCCAGCGGGGGGGAGACCCAGTACTTC CASGGETQYF TRBJ2-5 TRBV6-5 - -
TGTGCCAGCTCAGGTGGCCTAAGCTCTGGAAACACCATATATTTT CASSGGLSSGNTIYF TRBJ1-3 TRBV6-6 - -
TGTGCCAGCAGCTTCAACCTAGGAGGAAACACCATATATTTT CASSFNLGGNTIYF TRBJ1-3 TRBV5-5 - once
TGTGCCAGCCCACCACGACAGGGCACAGATACGCAGTATTTT CASPPRQGTDTQYF TRBJ2-3 TRBV6-5 - few
TGTGCCAGTAGTTTGGGAGTTCTTAGCAATCAGCCCCAGCATTTT CASSLGVLSNQPQHF TRBJ1-5 TRBV19 - -
TGTGCCAGCAGTGAAACGACAGGGGGGTACGAGCAGTACTTC CASSETTGGYEQYF TRBJ2-7 TRBV2 TRBD1 -
TGTGCCACCAGCAGGAGTCCGAGCTCCTACGAGCAGTACTTC CATSRSPSSYEQYF TRBJ2-7 TRBV15 - -
TGTGCCAGCAGCGGGACTAACACAGATACGCAGTATTTT CASSGTNTDTQYF TRBJ2-3 TRBV7-3 TRBD2 -
TGTGCCAGCAGACGAGCGGATAACGAAAAACTGTTTTTT CASRRADNEKLFF TRBJ1-4 TRBV3-1/TRBV3-2 - once
TGTGCCAGCAGCTTGGGGGGCGGGGGCCTTCGCGAGCAGTACTTC CASSLGGGGLREQYF TRBJ2-7 TRBV5-4 - -
TGTGCCAGCAGGGACCGGACAGGGGGCGGCTACACCTTC CASRDRTGGGYTF TRBJ1-2 TRBV2 TRBD1 -
TGTGCCAGCGGGGATACTAGGGCTGACAAAAACATTCAGTACTTC CASGDTRADKNIQYF TRBJ2-4 TRBV6-5 - once
TGCGCCAGCAGCCAAGAGGAGGCCAGGTTATTCGCTGGGGCCAACGTCCTGACTTTC CASSQEEARLFAGANVLTF TRBJ2-6 TRBV4-1 - once
TGTGCCAGTCGACAGGGGATCGGCTACGAGCAGTACTTC CASRQGIGYEQYF TRBJ2-7 TRBV19 TRBD1 -
TGCGCCAGCAGCCCATTACAGGGGGGAACGAACACCGGGGAGCTGTTTTTT CASSPLQGGTNTGELFF TRBJ2-2 TRBV5-1 TRBD1 -
TGTGCCAGTAGCCCCAGGGCTGATAGCAATCAGCCCCAGCATTTT CASSPRADSNQPQHF TRBJ1-5 TRBV19 - -
TGTGCCTGGAGTTACGGCGAGGGAAAGACCCAGTACTTC CAWSYGEGKTQYF TRBJ2-5 TRBV30 - -
TGTGCCAGCAGCACCGGGACAGGGGCCAGCGAGCAGTTCTTC CASSTGTGASEQFF TRBJ2-1 TRBV6-5 TRBD1 many
TGTGCCAGCAGCTTAATGAGAGCCTACAATGAGCAGTTCTTC CASSLMRAYNEQFF TRBJ2-1 TRBV7-9 - -
TGCGCCAGCAGCCAAGCTACGGGGATGTACACCGGGGAGCTGTTTTTT CASSQATGMYTGELFF TRBJ2-2 TRBV4-3 - few
TGTGCCAGCAGCAGGGGCCGCGGGAAGGACAGGGCTAGGTATGGCTACACCTTC CASSRGRGKDRARYGYTF TRBJ1-2 TRBV21-1 - -
TGTGCCAGCAGTGTGATAGCAGGGTCGAACTATGGCTACACCTTC CASSVIAGSNYGYTF TRBJ1-2 TRBV6-6 - -
TGTGCCAGCAGTTACAAACTAGGAGAGACCCAGTACTTC CASSYKLGETQYF TRBJ2-5 TRBV6-5 - -
TGTGCCAGCAGTACAGGGCACGGCGAGCAGTACTTC CASSTGHGEQYF TRBJ2-7 TRBV6-5 - once
TGTGCCAGCAGCTCACAGGCTAACACTGAAGCTTTCTTT CASSSQANTEAFF TRBJ1-1 TRBV7-3 - -
TGTGCCAGCAGCCCGGAAGTCCACGGGGGACAGCCCCAGCATTTT CASSPEVHGGQPQHF TRBJ1-5 TRBV4-2 - -
TGTGCCAGTAGTCCGGGACACCAACTAGCGGGGGGGCGCTACGAGCAGTACTTC CASSPGHQLAGGRYEQYF TRBJ2-7 TRBV19 TRBD2 -
TGCAGCGTTGGCGCGATTTACACAGATACGCAGTATTTT CSVGAIYTDTQYF TRBJ2-3 TRBV29-1 - -
TGTGCCAGCAGCCCCACCAGGTGGGCTGTGGAGACCCAGTACTTC CASSPTRWAVETQYF TRBJ2-5 TRBV7-6 - -
TGTGCCAGCAGTGTAGACGGACACCTATCACTTTCACTGGGTGAAAAACTGTTTTTT CASSVDGHLSLSLGEKLFF TRBJ1-4 TRBV6-1 - -
TGTGCCAGCAGCTCAGGGGCGATGGTAAACACCGGGGAGCTGTTTTTT CASSSGAMVNTGELFF TRBJ2-2 TRBV7-7 - -
TGTGCCAGCGTAGACACGAACACTGAAGCTTTCTTT CASVDTNTEAFF TRBJ1-1 TRBV2 - -
TGCAGCGTCCAGCGGGACAGGAGCGTTGAGACCCAGTACTTC CSVQRDRSVETQYF TRBJ2-5 TRBV29-1 - -
TGTGCCAGCAGTGCGTGGGACAGGGCAGGGGACACTGAAGCTTTCTTT CASSAWDRAGDTEAFF TRBJ1-1 TRBV25-1 TRBD1 -
TGTGCCAGCAGTTTATTCGGGTTACCTGGAAACACCATATATTTT CASSLFGLPGNTIYF TRBJ1-3 TRBV27 - few